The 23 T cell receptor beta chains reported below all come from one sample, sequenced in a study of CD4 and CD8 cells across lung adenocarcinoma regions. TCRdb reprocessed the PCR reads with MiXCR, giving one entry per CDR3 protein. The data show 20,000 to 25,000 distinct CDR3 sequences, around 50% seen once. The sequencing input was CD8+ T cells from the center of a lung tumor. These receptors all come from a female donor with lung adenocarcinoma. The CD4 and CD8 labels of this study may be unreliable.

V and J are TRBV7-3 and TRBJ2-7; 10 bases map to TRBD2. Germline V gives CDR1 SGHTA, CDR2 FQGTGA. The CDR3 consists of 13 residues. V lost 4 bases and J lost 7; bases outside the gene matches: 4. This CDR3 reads CASSSRTSGEQYF. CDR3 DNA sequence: TGTGCCAGCAGCTCTCGGACTAGCGGTGAGCAGTACTTC.

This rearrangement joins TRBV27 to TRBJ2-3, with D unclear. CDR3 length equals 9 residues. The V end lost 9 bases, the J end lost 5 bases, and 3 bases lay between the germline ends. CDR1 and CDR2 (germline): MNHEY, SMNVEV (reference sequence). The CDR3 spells CARLDTQYF. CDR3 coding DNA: TGTGCCAGATTAGATACGCAGTATTTT.

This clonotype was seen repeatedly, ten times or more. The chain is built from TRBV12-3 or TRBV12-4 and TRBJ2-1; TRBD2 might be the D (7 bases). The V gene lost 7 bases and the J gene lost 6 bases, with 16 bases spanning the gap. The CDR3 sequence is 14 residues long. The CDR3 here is CASTLEGGGNEQFF. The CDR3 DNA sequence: TGTGCCAGCACCCTCGAGGGAGGGGGCAATGAGCAGTTCTTC.

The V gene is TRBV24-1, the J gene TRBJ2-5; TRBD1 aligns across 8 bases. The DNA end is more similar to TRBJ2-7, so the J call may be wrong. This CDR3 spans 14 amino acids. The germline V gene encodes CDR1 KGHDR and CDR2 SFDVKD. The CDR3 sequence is CATSRGRGRNEQYF. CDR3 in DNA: TGTGCCACCAGCCGGGGCAGGGGGCGGAACGAGCAGTACTTC.

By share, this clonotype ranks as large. For the CDR3, the DNA is TGTGCCAGCAGTGGGGGGACTAGTTCTAGGAATGAGCAGTTCTTC. As protein: CASSGGTSSRNEQFF. This chain connects TRBV27 to TRBJ2-1; 8 positions match TRBD2. J was trimmed by 7 bases and V by 5 bases; bases with no gene match: 10. The CDR3 runs to 15 residues. Germline CDR1 MNHEY, CDR2 SMNVEV (reference sequence).

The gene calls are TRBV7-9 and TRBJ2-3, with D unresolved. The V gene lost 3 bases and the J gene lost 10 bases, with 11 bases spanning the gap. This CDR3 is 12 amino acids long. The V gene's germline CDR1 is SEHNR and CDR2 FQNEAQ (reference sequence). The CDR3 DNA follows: TGTGCCAGCAGCTTGGGAAGGGAAGCGCAGTATTTT. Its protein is CASSLGREAQYF.

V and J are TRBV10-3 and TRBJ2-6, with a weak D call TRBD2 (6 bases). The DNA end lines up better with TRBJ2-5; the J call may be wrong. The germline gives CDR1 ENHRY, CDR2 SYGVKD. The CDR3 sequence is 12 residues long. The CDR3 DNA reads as TGTGCCACTCGGTCGGGGGAAGAGACCCAGTACTTC. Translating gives CATRSGEETQYF.

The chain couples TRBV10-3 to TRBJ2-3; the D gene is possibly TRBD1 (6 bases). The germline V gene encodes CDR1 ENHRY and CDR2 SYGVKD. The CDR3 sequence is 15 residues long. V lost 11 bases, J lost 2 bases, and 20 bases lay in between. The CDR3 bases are TGTGCCGGGGGCCTAGGGGGACGTCTCACAGATACGCAGTATTTT. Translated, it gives CAGGLGGRLTDTQYF.

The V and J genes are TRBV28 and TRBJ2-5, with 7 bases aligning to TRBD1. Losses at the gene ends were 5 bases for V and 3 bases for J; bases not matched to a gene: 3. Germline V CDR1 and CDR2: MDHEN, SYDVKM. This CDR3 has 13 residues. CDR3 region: CASSPGTEETQYF. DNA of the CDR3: TGTGCCAGCAGTCCCGGGACAGAAGAGACCCAGTACTTC.

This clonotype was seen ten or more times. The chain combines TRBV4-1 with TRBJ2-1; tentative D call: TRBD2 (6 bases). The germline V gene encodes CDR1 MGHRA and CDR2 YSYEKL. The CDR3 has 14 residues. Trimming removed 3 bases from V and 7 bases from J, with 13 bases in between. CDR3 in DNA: TGCGCCAGCAGCCAGGGGCTTCTAGCGAATGAGCAGTTCTTC. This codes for CASSQGLLANEQFF.

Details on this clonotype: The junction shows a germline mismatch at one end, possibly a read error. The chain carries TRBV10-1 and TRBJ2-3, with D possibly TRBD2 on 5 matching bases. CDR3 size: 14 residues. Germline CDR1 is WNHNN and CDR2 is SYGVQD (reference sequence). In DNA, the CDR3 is TGCGCGGGCAGAGGGCGCCGTGACACAGAGACCCAGTATTTC. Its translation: CAGRGRRDTETQYF.

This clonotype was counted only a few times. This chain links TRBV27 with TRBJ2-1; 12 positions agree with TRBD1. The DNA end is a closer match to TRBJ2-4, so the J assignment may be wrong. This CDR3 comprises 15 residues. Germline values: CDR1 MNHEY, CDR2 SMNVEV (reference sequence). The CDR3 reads CASSLAGTGGAFQYF. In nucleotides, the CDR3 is TGTGCCAGCAGTTTAGCCGGGACAGGGGGCGCGTTTCAGTACTTC.

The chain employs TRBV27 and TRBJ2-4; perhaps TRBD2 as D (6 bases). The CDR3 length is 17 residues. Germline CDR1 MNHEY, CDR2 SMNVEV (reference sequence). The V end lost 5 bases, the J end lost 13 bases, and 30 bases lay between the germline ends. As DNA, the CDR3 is TGTGCCAGCAGTGCGGGGCCCGGGGGTCGTGACCAAGACACCCAGTACTTC. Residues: CASSAGPGGRDQDTQYF.

CDR3 coding DNA: TGTGCCAGCAGTGGCCGCGGGTCGGGGTTTCGGGACAAAAACACGCAGTACTTC. Translation: CASSGRGSGFRDKNTQYF. The chain employs TRBV12-3 or TRBV12-4 and TRBJ2-3; TRBD1 is a possible D gene (6 bases). The last part of the DNA fits TRBJ2-7 better; the J call may be wrong. This CDR3 is built from 18 residues.

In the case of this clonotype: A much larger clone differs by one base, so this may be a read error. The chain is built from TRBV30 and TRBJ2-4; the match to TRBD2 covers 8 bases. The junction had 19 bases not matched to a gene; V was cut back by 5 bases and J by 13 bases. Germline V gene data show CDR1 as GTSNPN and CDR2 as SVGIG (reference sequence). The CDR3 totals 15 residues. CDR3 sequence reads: CAWGSGRGAQREQYF. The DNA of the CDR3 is TGTGCCTGGGGATCCGGGCGGGGGGCCCAAAGAGAGCAGTACTTC.

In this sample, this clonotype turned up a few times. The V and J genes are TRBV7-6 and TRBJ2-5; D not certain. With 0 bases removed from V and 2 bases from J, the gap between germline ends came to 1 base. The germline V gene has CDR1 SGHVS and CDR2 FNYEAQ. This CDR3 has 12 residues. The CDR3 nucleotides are TGTGCCAGCAGCTTAGCGCAAGAGACCCAGTACTTC. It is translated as CASSLAQETQYF.

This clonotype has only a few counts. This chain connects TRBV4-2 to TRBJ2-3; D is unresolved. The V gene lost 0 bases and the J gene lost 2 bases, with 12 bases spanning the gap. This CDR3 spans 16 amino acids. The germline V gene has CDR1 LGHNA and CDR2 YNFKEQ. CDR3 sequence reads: CASSQDGATATDTQYF. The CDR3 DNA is TGTGCCAGCAGCCAAGACGGCGCAACCGCCACAGATACGCAGTATTTT.

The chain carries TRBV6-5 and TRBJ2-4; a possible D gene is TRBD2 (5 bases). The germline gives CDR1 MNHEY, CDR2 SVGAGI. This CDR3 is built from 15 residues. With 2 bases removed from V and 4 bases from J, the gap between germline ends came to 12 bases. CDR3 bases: TGTGCCAGCAGTTACGGAGGCTCCGGAAAAAACATTCAGTACTTC. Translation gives CASSYGGSGKNIQYF.

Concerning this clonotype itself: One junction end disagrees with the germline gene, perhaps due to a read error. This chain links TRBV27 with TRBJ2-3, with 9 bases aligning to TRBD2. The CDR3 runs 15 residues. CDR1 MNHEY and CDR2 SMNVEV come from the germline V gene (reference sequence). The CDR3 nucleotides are TGTGCCGGCACCGGTAGCGGGAGATCCGCAGAGACGCAGTACTTT. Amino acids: CAGTGSGRSAETQYF.

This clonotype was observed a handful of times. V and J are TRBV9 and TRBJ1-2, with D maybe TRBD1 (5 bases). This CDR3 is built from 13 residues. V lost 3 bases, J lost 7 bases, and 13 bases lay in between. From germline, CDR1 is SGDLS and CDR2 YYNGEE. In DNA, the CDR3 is TGTGCCAGCAGCGCCCTCTACACAGGTGGCTACACCTTC. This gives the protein CASSALYTGGYTF.

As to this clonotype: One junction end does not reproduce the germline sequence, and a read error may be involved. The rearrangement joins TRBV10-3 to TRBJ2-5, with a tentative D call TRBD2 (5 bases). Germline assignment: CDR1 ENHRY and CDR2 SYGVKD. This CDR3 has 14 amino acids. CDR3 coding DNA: TGTGCGGTGGGAGCAGGCCGTGACCAAGACACCCAGTACTTC. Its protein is CAVGAGRDQDTQYF.

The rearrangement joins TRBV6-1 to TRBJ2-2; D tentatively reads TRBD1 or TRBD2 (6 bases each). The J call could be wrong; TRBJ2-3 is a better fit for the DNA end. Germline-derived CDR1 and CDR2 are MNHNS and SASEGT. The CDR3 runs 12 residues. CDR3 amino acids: CASRRDTDEQYF. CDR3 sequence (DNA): TGTGCCAGCAGGCGGGACACCGATGAGCAGTATTTT.

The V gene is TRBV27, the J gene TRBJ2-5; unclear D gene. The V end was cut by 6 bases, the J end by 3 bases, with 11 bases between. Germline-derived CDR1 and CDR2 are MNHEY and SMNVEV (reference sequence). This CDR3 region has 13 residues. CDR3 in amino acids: CASRGCVEETQYF. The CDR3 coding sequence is TGTGCCAGCAGGGGGTGTGTAGAAGAGACCCAGTACTTC.